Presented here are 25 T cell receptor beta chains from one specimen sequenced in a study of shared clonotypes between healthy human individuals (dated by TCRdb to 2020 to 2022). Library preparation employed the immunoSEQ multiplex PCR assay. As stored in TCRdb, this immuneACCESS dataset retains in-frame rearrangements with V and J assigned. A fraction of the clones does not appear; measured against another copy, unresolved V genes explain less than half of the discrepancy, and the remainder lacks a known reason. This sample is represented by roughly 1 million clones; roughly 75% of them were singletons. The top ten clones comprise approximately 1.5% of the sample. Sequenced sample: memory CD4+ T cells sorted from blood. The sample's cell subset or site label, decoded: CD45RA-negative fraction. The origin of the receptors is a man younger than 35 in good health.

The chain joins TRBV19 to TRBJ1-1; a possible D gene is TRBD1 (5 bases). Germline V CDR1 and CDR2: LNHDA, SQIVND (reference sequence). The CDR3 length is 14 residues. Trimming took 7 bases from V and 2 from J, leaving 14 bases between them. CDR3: CASKGLDINTEAFF. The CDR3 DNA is TGTGCCAGTAAGGGCCTGGACATTAACACTGAAGCTTTCTTT.

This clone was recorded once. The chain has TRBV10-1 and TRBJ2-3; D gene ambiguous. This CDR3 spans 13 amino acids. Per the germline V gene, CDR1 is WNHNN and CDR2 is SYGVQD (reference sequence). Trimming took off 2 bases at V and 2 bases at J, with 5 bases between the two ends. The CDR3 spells CASSEQVTDTQYF. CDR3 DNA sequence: TGCGCCAGCAGTGAGCAAGTCACAGATACGCAGTATTTT.

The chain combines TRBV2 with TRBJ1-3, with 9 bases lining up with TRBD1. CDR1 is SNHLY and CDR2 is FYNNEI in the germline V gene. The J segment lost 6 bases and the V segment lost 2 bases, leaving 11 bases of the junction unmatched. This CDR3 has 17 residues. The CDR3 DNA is TGTGCCAGCAGTGAATACCCCGGGACAGGGAAGAAAAACACCATATATTTT. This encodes CASSEYPGTGKKNTIYF.

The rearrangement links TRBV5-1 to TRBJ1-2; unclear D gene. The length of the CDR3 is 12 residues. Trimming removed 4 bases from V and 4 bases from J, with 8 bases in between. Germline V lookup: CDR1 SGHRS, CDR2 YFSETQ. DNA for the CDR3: TGCGCCAGCAGCGAAGGGTCCTATGGCTACACCTTC. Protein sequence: CASSEGSYGYTF.

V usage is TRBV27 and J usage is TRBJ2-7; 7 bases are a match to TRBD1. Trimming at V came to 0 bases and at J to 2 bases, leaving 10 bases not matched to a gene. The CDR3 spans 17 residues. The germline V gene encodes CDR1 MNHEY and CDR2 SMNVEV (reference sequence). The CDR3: CASSLSPGQAGTYEQYF. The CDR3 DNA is TGTGCCAGCAGTTTATCGCCCGGACAGGCAGGGACCTACGAGCAGTACTTC.

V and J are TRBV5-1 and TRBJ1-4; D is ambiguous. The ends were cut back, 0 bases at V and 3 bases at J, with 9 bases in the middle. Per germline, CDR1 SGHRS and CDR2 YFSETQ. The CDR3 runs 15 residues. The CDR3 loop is CASSLEGVANEKLFF. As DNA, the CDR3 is TGCGCCAGCAGCTTGGAAGGTGTTGCTAATGAAAAACTGTTTTTT.

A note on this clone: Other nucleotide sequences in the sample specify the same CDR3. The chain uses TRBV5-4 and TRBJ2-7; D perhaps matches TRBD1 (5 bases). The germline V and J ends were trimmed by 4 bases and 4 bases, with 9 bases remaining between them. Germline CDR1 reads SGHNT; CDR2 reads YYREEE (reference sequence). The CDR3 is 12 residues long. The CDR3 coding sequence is TGTGCCAGCAGCCTTGACAGATACGAGCAGTACTTC. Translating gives CASSLDRYEQYF.

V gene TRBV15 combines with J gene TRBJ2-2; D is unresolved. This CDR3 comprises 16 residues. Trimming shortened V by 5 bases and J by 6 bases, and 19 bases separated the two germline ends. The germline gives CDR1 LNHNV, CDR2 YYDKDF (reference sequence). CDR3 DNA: TGTGCCACCAGCGACCGTCCCCCGTTCTCCGCCGGGGAGCTGTTTTTT. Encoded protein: CATSDRPPFSAGELFF.

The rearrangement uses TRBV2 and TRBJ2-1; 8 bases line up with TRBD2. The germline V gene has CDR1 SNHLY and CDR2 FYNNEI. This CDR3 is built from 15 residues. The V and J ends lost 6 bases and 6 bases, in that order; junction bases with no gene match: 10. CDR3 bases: TGTGCCAGCAGGCGACTCCGGGGGGGCCCCAATGAGCAGTTCTTC. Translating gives CASRRLRGGPNEQFF. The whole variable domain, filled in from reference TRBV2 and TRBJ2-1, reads EPEVTQTPSHQVTQMGQEVILRCVPISNHLYFYWYRQILGQKVEFLVSFYNNEISEKSEIFDDQFSVERPDGSNFTLKIRSTKLEDSAMYFCASRRLRGGPNEQFFGPGTRLTVL.

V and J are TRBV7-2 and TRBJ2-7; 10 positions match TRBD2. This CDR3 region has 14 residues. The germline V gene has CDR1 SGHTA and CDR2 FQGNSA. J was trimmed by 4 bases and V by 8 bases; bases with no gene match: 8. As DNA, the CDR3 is TGTGCCAGCCGCGCAGCGGGAGGGAATTACGAGCAGTACTTC. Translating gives CASRAAGGNYEQYF.

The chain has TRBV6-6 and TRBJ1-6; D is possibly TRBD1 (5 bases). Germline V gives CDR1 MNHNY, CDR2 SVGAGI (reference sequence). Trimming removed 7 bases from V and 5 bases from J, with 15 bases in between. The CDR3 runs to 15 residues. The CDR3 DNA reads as TGTGCCAGCATCCTCGGGACGGTGAATAATTCACCCCTCCACTTT. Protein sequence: CASILGTVNNSPLHF.

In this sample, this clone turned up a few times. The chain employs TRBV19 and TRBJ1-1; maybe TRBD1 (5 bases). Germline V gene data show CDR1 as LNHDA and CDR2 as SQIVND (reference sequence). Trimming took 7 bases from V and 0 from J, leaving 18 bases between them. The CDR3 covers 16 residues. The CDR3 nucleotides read TGTGCCAGTACCGACCGGGGGAGGGGCATGAACACTGAAGCTTTCTTT. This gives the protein CASTDRGRGMNTEAFF.

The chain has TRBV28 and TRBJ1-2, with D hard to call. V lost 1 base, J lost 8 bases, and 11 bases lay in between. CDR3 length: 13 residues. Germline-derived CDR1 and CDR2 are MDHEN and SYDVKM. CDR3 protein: CASSLLGPSGYTF. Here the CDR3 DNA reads TGTGCCAGCAGTTTATTGGGCCCTTCGGGCTACACCTTC.

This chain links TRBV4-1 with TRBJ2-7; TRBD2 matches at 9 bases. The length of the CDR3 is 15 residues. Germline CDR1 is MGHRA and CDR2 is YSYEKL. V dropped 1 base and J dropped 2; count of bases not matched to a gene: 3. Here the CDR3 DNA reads TGCGCCAGCAGCCAAGGACTAGCGGCAGCCTACGAGCAGTACTTC. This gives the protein CASSQGLAAAYEQYF.

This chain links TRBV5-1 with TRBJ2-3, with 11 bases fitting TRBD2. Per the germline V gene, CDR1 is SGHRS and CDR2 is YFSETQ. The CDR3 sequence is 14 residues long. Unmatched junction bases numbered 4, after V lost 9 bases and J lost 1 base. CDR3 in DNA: TGCGCCACCACGACTAGCGGGGGCACAGATACGCAGTATTTT. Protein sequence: CATTTSGGTDTQYF.

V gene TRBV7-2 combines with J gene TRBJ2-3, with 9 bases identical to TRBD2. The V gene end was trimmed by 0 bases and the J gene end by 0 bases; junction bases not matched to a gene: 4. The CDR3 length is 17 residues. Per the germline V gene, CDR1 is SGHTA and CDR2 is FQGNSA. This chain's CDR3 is CASSLAAGGASTDTQYF. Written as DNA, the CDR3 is TGTGCCAGCAGCTTAGCGGCGGGGGGGGCTAGCACAGATACGCAGTATTTT.

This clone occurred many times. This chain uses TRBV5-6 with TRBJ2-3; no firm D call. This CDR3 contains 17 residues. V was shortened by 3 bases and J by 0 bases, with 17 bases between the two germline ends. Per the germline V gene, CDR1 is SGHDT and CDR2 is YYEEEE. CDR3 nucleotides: TGTGCCAGCAGCTCCCATATGACTTATTTCAGCACAGATACGCAGTATTTT. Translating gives CASSSHMTYFSTDTQYF.

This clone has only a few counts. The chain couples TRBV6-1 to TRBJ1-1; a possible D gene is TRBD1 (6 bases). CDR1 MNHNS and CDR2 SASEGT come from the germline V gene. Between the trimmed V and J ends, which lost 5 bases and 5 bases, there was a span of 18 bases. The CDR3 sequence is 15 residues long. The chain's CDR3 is CASSRTGGADTEAFF. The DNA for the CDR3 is TGTGCCAGCAGTAGGACCGGGGGCGCGGATACTGAAGCTTTCTTT.

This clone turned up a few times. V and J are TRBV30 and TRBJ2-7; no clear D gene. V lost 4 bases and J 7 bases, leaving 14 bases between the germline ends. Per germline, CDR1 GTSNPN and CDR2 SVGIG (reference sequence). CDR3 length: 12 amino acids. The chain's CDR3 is CAWKSNAREQYF. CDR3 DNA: TGTGCCTGGAAAAGTAACGCGAGGGAGCAGTACTTC.

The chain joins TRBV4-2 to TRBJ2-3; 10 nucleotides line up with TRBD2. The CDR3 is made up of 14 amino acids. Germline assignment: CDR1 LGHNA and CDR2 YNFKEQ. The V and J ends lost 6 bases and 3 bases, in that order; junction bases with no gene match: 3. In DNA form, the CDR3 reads TGTGCCAGCAGACCTAGCGGGGGAACAGATACGCAGTATTTT. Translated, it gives CASRPSGGTDTQYF.

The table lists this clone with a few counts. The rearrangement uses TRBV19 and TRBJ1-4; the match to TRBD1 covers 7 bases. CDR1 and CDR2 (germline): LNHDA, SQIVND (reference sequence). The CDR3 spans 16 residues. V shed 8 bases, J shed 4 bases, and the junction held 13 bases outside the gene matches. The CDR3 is CASSTGQTTNNEKLFF. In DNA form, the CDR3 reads TGTGCCAGTTCTACGGGACAGACCACCAATAATGAAAAACTGTTTTTT. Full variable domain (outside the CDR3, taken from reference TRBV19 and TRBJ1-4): DGGITQSPKYLFRKEGQNVTLSCEQNLNHDAMYWYRQDPGQGLRLIYYSQIVNDFQKGDIAEGYSVSREKKESFPLTVTSAQKNPTAFYLCASSTGQTTNNEKLFFGSGTQLSVL.

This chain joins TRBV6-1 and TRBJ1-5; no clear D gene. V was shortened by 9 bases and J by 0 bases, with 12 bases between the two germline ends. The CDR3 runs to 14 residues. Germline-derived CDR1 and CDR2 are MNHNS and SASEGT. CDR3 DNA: TGTGCCAGTCGGAGCGGGTATAGCAATCAGCCCCAGCATTTT. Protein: CASRSGYSNQPQHF.

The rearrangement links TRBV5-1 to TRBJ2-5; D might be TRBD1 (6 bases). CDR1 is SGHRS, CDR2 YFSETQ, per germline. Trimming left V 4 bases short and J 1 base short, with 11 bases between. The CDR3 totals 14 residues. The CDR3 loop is CASSRRQVQETQYF. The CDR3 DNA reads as TGCGCCAGCAGCCGAAGACAGGTCCAAGAGACCCAGTACTTC.

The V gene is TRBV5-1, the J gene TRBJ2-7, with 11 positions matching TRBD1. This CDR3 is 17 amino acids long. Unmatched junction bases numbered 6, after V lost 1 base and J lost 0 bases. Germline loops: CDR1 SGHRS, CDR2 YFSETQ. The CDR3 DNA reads TGCGCCAGCAGCTTGCGTACCGGGACAGGGGGCTCCTACGAGCAGTACTTC. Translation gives CASSLRTGTGGSYEQYF. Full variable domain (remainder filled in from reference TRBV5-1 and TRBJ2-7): KAGVTQTPRYLIKTRGQQVTLSCSPISGHRSVSWYQQTPGQGLQFLFEYFSETQRNKGNFPGRFSGRQFSNSRSEMNVSTLELGDSALYLCASSLRTGTGGSYEQYFGPGTRLTVT.

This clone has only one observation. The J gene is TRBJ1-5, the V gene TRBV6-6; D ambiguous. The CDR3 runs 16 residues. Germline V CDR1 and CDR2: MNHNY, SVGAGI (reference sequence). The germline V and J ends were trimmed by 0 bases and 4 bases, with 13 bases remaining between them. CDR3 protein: CASSYSGRESNQPQHF. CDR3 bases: TGTGCCAGCAGTTACTCGGGGAGGGAATCAAATCAGCCCCAGCATTTT.